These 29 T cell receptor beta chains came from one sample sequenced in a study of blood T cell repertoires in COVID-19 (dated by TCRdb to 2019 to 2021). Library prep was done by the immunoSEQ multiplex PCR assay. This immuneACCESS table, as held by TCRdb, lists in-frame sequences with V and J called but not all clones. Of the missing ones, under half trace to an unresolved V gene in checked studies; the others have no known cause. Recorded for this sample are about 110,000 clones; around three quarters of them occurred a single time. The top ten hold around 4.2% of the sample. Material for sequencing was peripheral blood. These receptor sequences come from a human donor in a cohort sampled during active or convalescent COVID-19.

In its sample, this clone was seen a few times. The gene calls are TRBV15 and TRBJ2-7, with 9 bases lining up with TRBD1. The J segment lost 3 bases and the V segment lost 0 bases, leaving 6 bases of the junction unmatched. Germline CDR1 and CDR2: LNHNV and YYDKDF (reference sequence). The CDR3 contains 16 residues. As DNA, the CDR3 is TGTGCCACCAGCAGAGATTTCTGGGACAGGGACTACGAGCAGTACTTC. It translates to CATSRDFWDRDYEQYF. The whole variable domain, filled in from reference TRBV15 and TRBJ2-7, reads DAMVIQNPRYQVTQFGKPVTLSCSQTLNHNVMYWYQQKSSQAPKLLFHYYDKDFNNEADTPDNFQSRRPNTSFCFLDIRSPGLGDTAMYLCATSRDFWDRDYEQYFGPGTRLTVT.

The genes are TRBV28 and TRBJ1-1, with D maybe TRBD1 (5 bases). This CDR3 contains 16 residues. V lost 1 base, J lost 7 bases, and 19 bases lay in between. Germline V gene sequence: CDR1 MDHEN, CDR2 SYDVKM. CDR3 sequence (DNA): TGTGCCAGCAGTTTATATCTCCGGATCACGGGGGGTGAAGCTTTCTTT. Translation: CASSLYLRITGGEAFF. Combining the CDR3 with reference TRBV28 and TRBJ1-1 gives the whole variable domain DVKVTQSSRYLVKRTGEKVFLECVQDMDHENMFWYRQDPGLGLRLIYFSYDVKMKEKGDIPEGYSVSREKKERFSLILESASTNQTSMYLCASSLYLRITGGEAFFGQGTRLTVV.

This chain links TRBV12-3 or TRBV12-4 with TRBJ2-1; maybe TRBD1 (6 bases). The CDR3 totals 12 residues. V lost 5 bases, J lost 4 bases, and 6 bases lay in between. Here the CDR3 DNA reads TGTGCCAGCAGTCAGGGGTACAATGAGCAGTTCTTC. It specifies CASSQGYNEQFF.

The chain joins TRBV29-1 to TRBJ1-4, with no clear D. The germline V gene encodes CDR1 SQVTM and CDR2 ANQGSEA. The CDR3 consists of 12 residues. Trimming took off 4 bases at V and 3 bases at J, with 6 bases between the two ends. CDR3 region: CSVAVSNEKLFF. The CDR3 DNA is TGCAGCGTTGCGGTCTCTAATGAAAAACTGTTTTTT.

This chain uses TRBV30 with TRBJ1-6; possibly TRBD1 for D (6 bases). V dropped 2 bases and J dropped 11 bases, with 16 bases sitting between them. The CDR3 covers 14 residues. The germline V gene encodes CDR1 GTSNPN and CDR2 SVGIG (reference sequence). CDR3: CAWSISTGWPPLHF. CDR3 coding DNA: TGTGCCTGGAGTATTTCGACAGGCTGGCCACCCCTCCACTTT.

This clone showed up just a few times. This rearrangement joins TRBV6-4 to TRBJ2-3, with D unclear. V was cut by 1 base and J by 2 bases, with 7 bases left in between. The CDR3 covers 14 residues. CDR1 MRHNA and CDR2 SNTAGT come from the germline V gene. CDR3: CASSDFPSTDTQYF. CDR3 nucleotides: TGTGCCAGCAGTGACTTTCCATCCACAGATACGCAGTATTTT.

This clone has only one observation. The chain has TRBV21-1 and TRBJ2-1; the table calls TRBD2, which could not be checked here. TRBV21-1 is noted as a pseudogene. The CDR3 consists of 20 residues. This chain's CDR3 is CASSGGTIPLAGGSYNEQFF. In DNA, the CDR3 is TGTGCCAGCAGCGGGGGCACTATACCACTAGCGGGAGGGTCCTACAATGAGCAGTTCTTC.

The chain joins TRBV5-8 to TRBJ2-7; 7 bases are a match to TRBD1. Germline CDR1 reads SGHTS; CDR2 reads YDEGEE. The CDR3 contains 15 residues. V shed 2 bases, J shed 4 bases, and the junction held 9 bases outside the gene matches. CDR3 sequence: CASSFTGASIYEQYF. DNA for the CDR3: TGTGCCAGCAGCTTTACAGGGGCCTCGATATACGAGCAGTACTTC. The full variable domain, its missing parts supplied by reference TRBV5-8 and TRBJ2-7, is EAGVTQSPTHLIKTRGQQATLRCSPISGHTSVYWYQQALGLGLQFLLWYDEGEERNRGNFPPRFSGRQFPNYSSELNVNALELEDSALYLCASSFTGASIYEQYFGPGTRLTVT.

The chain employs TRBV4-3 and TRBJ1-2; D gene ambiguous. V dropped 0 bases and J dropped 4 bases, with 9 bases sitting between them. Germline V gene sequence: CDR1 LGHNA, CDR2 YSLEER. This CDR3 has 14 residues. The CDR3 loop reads CASSQDLGIYGYTF. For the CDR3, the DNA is TGCGCCAGCAGCCAAGATCTCGGGATCTATGGCTACACCTTC.

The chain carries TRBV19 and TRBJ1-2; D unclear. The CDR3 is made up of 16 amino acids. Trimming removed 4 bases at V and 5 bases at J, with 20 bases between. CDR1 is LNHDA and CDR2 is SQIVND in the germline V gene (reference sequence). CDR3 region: CASSTTPRRWQYGYTF. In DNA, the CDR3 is TGTGCCAGTAGTACAACCCCTAGGAGGTGGCAATATGGCTACACCTTC. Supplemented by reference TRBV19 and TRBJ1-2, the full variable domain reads DGGITQSPKYLFRKEGQNVTLSCEQNLNHDAMYWYRQDPGQGLRLIYYSQIVNDFQKGDIAEGYSVSREKKESFPLTVTSAQKNPTAFYLCASSTTPRRWQYGYTFGSGTRLTVV.

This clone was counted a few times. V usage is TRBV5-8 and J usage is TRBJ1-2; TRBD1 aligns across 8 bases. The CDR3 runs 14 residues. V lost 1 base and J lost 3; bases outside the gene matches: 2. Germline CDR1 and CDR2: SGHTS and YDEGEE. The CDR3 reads CASSLRTGHYGYTF. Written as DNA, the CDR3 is TGTGCCAGCAGCTTGAGGACAGGGCACTATGGCTACACCTTC.

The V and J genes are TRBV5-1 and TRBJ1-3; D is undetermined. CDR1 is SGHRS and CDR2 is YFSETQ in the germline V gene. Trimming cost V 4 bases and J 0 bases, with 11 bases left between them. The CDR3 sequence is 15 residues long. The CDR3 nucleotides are TGCGCCAGCAGCACCGGAGCGTCCTCTGGAAACACCATATATTTT. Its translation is CASSTGASSGNTIYF.

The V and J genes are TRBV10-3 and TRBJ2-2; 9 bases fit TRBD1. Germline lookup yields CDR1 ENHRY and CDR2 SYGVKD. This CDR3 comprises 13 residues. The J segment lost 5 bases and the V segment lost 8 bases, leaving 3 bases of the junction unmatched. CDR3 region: CAIGDRATGELFF. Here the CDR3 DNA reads TGTGCCATCGGGGACAGGGCGACCGGGGAGCTGTTTTTT.

The CDR3 reads CASSRRQGDEQYF. Written as DNA, the CDR3 is TGTGCCAGCAGCCGACGACAGGGGGACGAGCAGTACTTC. The rearrangement joins TRBV7-3 to TRBJ2-7, with 9 bases lining up with TRBD1. The CDR3 length is 13 residues. CDR1 is SGHTA, CDR2 FQGTGA, per germline. Losses at the gene ends were 5 bases for V and 5 bases for J; bases not matched to a gene: 4. The full variable domain, rest sourced from reference TRBV7-3 and TRBJ2-7, is GAGVSQTPSNKVTEKGKYVELRCDPISGHTALYWYRQSLGQGPEFLIYFQGTGAADDSGLPNDRFFAVRPEGSVSTLKIQRTERGDSAVYLCASSRRQGDEQYFGPGTRLTVT.

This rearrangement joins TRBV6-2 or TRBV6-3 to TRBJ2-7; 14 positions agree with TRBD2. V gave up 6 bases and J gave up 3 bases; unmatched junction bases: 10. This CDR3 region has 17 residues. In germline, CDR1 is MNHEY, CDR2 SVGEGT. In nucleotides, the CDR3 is TGTGCCAGCAGCTCTAGGACTAGCGGGAGGCATGACTACGAGCAGTACTTC. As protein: CASSSRTSGRHDYEQYF.

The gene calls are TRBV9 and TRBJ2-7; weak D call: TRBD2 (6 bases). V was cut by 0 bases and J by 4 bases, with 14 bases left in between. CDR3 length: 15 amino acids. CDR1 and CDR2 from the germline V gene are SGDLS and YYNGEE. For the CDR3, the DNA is TGTGCCAGCAGCGTAGGGGGAGGCCCAAGGTACGAGCAGTACTTC. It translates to CASSVGGGPRYEQYF.

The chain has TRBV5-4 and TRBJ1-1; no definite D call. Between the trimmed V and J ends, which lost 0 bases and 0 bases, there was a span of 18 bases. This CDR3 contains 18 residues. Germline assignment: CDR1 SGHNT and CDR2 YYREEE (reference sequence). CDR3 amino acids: CASSLGSRSRKMNTEAFF. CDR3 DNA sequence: TGTGCCAGCAGCTTGGGGTCCAGGTCCCGTAAAATGAACACTGAAGCTTTCTTT.

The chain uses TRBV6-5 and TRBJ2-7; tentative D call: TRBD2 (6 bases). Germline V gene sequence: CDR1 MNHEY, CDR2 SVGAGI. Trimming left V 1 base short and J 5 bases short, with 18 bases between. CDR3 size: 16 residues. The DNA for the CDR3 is TGTGCCAGCAGTTACTGGCCCGGGTTGGCGGGGAACGAGCAGTACTTC. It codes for CASSYWPGLAGNEQYF.

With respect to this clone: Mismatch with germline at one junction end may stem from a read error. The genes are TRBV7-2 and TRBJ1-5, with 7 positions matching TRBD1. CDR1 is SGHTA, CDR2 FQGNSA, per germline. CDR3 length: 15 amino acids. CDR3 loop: CASSLGQETYQPQHF. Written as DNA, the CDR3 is TGTGCCAGCAGTTTAGGACAGGAGACATATCAGCCCCAGCATTTT.

The DNA for the CDR3 is TGTGCCTGGGCTGGTGACAGGGGGCCTAAAAACATTCAGTACTTC. Translation gives CAWAGDRGPKNIQYF. The rearrangement links TRBV30 to TRBJ2-4, with TRBD1 identical over 10 bases. CDR1 is GTSNPN and CDR2 is SVGIG in the germline V gene (reference sequence). This CDR3 region has 15 residues. V lost 5 bases to trimming and J lost 4 bases; unmatched junction nucleotides: 8.

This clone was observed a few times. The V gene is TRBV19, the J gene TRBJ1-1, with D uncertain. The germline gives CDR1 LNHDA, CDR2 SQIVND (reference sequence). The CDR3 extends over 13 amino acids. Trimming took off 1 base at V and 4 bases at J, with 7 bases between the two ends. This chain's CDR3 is CASSIGRITEAFF. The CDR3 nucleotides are TGTGCCAGTAGTATAGGTCGTATCACTGAAGCTTTCTTT.

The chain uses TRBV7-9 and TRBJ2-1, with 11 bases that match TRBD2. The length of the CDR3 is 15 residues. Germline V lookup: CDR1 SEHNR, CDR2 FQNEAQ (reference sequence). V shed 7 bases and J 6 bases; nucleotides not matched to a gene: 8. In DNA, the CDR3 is TGTGCCAGCACCCTACTAGCGGGAGTTCCCAATGAGCAGTTCTTC. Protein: CASTLLAGVPNEQFF.

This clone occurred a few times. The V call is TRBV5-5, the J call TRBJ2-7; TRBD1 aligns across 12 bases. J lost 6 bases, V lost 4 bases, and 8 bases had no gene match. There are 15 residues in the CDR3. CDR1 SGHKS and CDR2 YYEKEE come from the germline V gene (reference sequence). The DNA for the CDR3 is TGTGCCAGCAGCGCATCCGGGACAGGGGGCGTCGAGCAGTACTTC. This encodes CASSASGTGGVEQYF.

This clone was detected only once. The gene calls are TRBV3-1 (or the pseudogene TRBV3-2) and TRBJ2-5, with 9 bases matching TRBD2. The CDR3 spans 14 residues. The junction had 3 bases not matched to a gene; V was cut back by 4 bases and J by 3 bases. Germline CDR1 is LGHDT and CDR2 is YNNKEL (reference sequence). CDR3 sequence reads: CASSRRLAEETQYF. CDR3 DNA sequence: TGTGCCAGCAGCCGAAGACTAGCGGAAGAGACCCAGTACTTC.

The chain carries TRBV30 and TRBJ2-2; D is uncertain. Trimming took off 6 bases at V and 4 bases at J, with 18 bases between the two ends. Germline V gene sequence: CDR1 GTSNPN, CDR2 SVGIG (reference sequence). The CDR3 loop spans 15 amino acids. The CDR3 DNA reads TGTGCCTGCGAAAAGCCGAGGCTTGCCACCGGGGAGCTGTTTTTT. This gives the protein CACEKPRLATGELFF.

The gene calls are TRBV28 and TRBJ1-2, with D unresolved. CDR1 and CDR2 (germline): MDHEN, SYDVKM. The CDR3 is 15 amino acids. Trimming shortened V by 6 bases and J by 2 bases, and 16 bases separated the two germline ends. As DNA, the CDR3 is TGTGCCAGCAGCCCCCCCAGGCCCTACAACTATGGCTACACCTTC. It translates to CASSPPRPYNYGYTF.

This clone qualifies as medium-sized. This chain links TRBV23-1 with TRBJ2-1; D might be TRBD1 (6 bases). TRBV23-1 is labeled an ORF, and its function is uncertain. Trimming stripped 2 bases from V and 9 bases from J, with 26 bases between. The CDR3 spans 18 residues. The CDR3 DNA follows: TGCGCCAGCAGTCAACCCCGAATAGCAGGGGAATTGAAGGGTGAGCAGTTCTTC. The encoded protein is CASSQPRIAGELKGEQFF.

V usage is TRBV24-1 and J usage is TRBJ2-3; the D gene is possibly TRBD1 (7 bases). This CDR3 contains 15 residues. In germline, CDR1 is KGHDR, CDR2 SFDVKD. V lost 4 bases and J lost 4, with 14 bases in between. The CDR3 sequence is CATSDLTGEADTQYF. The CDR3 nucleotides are TGTGCCACCAGTGACCTAACAGGGGAGGCAGATACGCAGTATTTT.

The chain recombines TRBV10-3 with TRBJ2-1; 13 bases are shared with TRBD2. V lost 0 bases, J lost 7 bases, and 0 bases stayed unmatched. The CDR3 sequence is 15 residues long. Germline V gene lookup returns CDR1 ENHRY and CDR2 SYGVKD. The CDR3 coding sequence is TGTGCCATCAGTGAGTCGACTAGCGGGAGGAATGAGCAGTTCTTC. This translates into CAISESTSGRNEQFF.